This TCR beta chain stems from a study of blood T cell repertoires in COVID-19 (dated by TCRdb to about 2020). With regard to the full study: Samples from collaborators originated in the United States, Italy and Spain and spanned both the acute and convalescent phases of COVID-19. The material from the prospective study consisted of cDNA or gDNA derived from T cells, B-cell-depleted T cells, or PBMCs. Subjects who had been exposed to COVID-19, were actively infected with it, or had recovered from it provided the deeply sampled blood TCRbeta repertoires that made up the dataset. The sample metadata nearly always contained a de-identified subject ID, COVID-19 status, age in years and sex. Samples were obtained from the ongoing ImmuneRACE study (first 160 participants) and from approximately 1,200 subjects provided by 6 global collaborators. Where available, HLA class I and class II types were taken from metadata supplied by the sample provider and were not determined by assay-based typing. The repertoires were released in a freely available public database intended as a resource for research on the immune response to SARS-CoV-2.

Turning to this clone: Its antigen remains unidentified. One base away there is no much larger clone; base qualities are not given.

Here is what the overall study found, with its caveats: The quantity of clinical and demographic metadata differed by source and by participant and was supplied without curation.

The immunoSEQ Assay, a bias-controlled multiplex PCR, was used to amplify TCRbeta CDR3 regions from genomic DNA. On the study's bioinformatics: Nucleated cell counts per sample were estimated from amplification of reference gene primers within the assay. To quantify the absolute abundance of each unique TCRbeta CDR3 rearrangement, sequence reads were collapsed and filtered. For each sample, productive Simpson clonality was calculated as the square root of Simpson's diversity index across productive rearrangements. TCRdb retrieved this table from immuneACCESS and kept in-frame rearrangements only. Not all clones are present; in checked studies, unresolved V genes account for under half, and no reason is known for the remainder. V, J and clone size reflect that table, while D and trimming were determined from the DNA. The sample yields about 430,000 clones; nearly 90% were counted once. The ten largest clones capture 1.2% to 1.5% of the sample.

V has 8 bases trimmed and J has 0 bases trimmed; junction bases matching no gene number 6. The germline V gene provides CDR1 MDHEN and CDR2 SYDVKM. The CDR3 goes from the cysteine to the phenylalanine over 14 residues. The read is trimmed to its CDR3 DNA, 42 bases read in frame from base 1. Participants in the prospective study were aged roughly 18 to 100 years, lived in some 24 United States geographic areas, and enrolled through a virtual design. In the prospective study, cohorts were assigned on the basis of participant-reported clinical history obtained from a screening survey and a study questionnaire. Exposed participants had been in contact with someone with a PCR-confirmed or clinician-diagnosed COVID-19 case within 2 weeks of study entry. In the prospective study, whole blood, serum and a nasopharyngeal or oropharyngeal swab were collected from each participant by mobile phlebotomists. Over a roughly 2-month period, participants in the prospective study had the option of providing additional blood draws and questionnaires. Before DNA extraction, blood samples from the prospective study were shipped at room temperature or frozen.

The TCR was taken from a woman aged 18 to 35 who had been exposed to COVID-19. The chain links TRBV28 with TRBJ1-2, and 7 bases in between align with TRBD1. Material: PBMCs or T cells enriched from blood (not recorded which). The CDR3 has the sequence CASPDRLPNYGYTF. The DNA reads TGTGCCAGCCCGGACAGGTTGCCTAACTATGGCTACACCTTC.